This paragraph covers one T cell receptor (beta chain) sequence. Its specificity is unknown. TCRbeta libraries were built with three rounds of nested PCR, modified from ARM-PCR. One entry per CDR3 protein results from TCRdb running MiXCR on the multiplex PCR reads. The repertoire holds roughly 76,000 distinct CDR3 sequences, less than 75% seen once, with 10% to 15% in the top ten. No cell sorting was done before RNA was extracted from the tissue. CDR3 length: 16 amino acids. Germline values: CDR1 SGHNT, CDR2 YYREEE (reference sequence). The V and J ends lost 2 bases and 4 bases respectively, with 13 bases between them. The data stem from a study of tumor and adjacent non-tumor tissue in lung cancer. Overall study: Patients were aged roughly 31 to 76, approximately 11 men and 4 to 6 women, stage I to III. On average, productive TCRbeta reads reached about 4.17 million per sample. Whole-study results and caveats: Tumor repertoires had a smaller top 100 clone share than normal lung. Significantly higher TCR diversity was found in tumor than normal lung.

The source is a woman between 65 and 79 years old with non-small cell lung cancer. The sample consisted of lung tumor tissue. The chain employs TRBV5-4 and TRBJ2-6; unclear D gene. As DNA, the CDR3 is TGTGCCAGCAGCTTCGGCGAGTTGTTGGGGGCCAACGTCCTGACTTTC. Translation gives CASSFGELLGANVLTF.